These 20 T cell receptor beta chains were sequenced from one sample in a study of blood T cell repertoires in COVID-19. Here immunoSEQ multiplex PCR was the method, and the copy in TCRdb shows in-frame clones only, minus some. The table has fewer than 400,000 clones, roughly 85% seen once; the top ten hold 3% to 4%. Input material: peripheral blood. The receptors here all came from a woman between 18 and 30 years old with acute or convalescent COVID-19.

The chain carries TRBV11-1 and TRBJ2-7, with 8 positions matching TRBD1. The CDR3 has 16 amino acids. Germline CDR1 reads SGHAT; CDR2 reads FQDESV (reference sequence). The J segment lost 2 bases and the V segment lost 5 bases, leaving 11 bases of the junction unmatched. CDR3 region: CASSLAGTGSAYEQYF. The CDR3 nucleotides read TGTGCCAGCAGCCTCGCCGGGACAGGTTCCGCCTACGAGCAGTACTTC. The full variable domain, its missing parts supplied by reference TRBV11-1 and TRBJ2-7, is EAEVAQSPRYKITEKSQAVAFWCDPISGHATLYWYRQILGQGPELLVQFQDESVVDDSQLPKDRFSAERLKGVDSTLKIQPAELGDSAMYLCASSLAGTGSAYEQYFGPGTRLTVT.

J is TRBJ2-7 and V is TRBV7-3, with 9 nucleotides matching TRBD1. V was pared by 2 bases and J by 6 bases, with 11 bases of the junction left unmatched. From germline, CDR1 is SGHTA and CDR2 FQGTGA. CDR3 size: 16 residues. CDR3 sequence (DNA): TGTGCCAGCAGCTTACGGGTTGGACAGGGGCGCGTCGAGCAGTACTTC. As protein: CASSLRVGQGRVEQYF.

The genes are TRBV15 and TRBJ2-5, with D possibly TRBD2 on 7 matching bases. Per germline, CDR1 LNHNV and CDR2 YYDKDF (reference sequence). This CDR3 is built from 17 residues. Between the trimmed V and J ends, which lost 1 base and 1 base, there was a span of 16 bases. For the CDR3, the DNA is TGTGCCACCAGCAGAGGAGGGTCGGGGGGCAGCCAAGAGACCCAGTACTTC. It is translated as CATSRGGSGGSQETQYF.

This rearrangement joins TRBV10-2 to TRBJ1-1, with 8 bases identical to TRBD1. The CDR3 is 14 residues long. V shed 5 bases and J 1 base; nucleotides not matched to a gene: 3. Germline V gene sequence: CDR1 WSHSY, CDR2 SAAADI. CDR3 sequence reads: CASSMTGANTEAFF. Written as DNA, the CDR3 is TGCGCCAGCAGTATGACAGGGGCGAACACTGAAGCTTTCTTT.

The rearrangement links TRBV6-5 to TRBJ2-7; unclear D gene. This CDR3 is 13 amino acids long. Trimming pared 0 bases from V and 6 bases from J, leaving 9 bases between. CDR1 MNHEY and CDR2 SVGAGI come from the germline V gene. CDR3 loop: CASSYSKELEQYF. The DNA for the CDR3 is TGTGCCAGCAGTTACTCAAAGGAGCTCGAGCAGTACTTC.

This chain joins TRBV5-6 and TRBJ1-3; D unclear. The CDR3 contains 14 residues. The V end lost 2 bases, the J end lost 10 bases, and 16 bases lay between the germline ends. In germline, CDR1 is SGHDT, CDR2 YYEEEE. The CDR3 DNA reads as TGTGCCAGCAGCTTCGAAAGGTCCGGAGCGACCATATATTTT. It is translated as CASSFERSGATIYF.

In this sample, this clone turned up once. The J gene is TRBJ2-6, the V gene TRBV19; D may be TRBD2 (5 bases). Trimming stripped 5 bases from V and 2 bases from J, with 13 bases between. In germline, CDR1 is LNHDA, CDR2 SQIVND (reference sequence). This CDR3 comprises 16 residues. The CDR3 sequence: CASSVPRGPGANVLTF. Written as DNA, the CDR3 is TGTGCCAGTAGTGTTCCCCGGGGTCCTGGGGCCAACGTCCTGACTTTC.

The rearrangement links TRBV9 to TRBJ2-1; the match to TRBD2 covers 9 bases. Trimming at V came to 0 bases and at J to 5 bases, leaving 6 bases not matched to a gene. In germline, CDR1 is SGDLS, CDR2 YYNGEE. The CDR3 length is 16 residues. CDR3 protein: CASSVEGLAYNNEQFF. DNA of the CDR3: TGTGCCAGCAGCGTAGAGGGACTAGCATATAACAATGAGCAGTTCTTC. The full variable domain, completed using reference TRBV9 and TRBJ2-1, is DSGVTQTPKHLITATGQRVTLRCSPRSGDLSVYWYQQSLDQGLQFLIQYYNGEERAKGNILERFSAQQFPDLHSELNLSSLELGDSALYFCASSVEGLAYNNEQFFGPGTRLTVL.

The sample holds one count of this clone. CDR3 DNA sequence: TGTGCCAGCAGCGCAGGGAGCGGGTACAATGAGCAGTTCTTC. As protein: CASSAGSGYNEQFF. The genes are TRBV9 and TRBJ2-1; D perhaps matches TRBD2 (6 bases). V gave up 3 bases and J gave up 4 bases, with 11 bases separating them. This CDR3 has 14 amino acids. Germline V gene sequence: CDR1 SGDLS, CDR2 YYNGEE.

This clone appeared a single time. The chain joins TRBV15 to TRBJ1-6; possible D gene TRBD1, 5 bases. Looked up from germline, CDR1 is LNHNV and CDR2 is YYDKDF (reference sequence). The ends were cut back, 0 bases at V and 6 bases at J, with 9 bases in the middle. The CDR3 loop spans 15 amino acids. The CDR3 DNA reads as TGTGCCACCAGCAGAGATGGGGCGCGTAATTCACCCCTCCACTTT. Protein product: CATSRDGARNSPLHF.

The V and J genes are TRBV7-9 and TRBJ1-3; D ambiguous. V lost 5 bases and J lost 2, with 16 bases in between. Per germline, CDR1 SEHNR and CDR2 FQNEAQ (reference sequence). The CDR3 runs 16 residues. The CDR3 sequence: CASSPLREAAGNTIYF. CDR3 bases: TGTGCCAGCAGCCCACTTCGCGAGGCGGCTGGAAACACCATATATTTT.

This chain links TRBV19 with TRBJ1-5; D remains unclear. V was pared by 3 bases and J by 4 bases, with 13 bases between. Germline CDR1 LNHDA, CDR2 SQIVND (reference sequence). The CDR3 is made up of 15 amino acids. CDR3 amino acids: CASSIYPGLNQPQHF. The DNA of the CDR3 is TGTGCCAGTAGTATTTATCCGGGTTTAAATCAGCCCCAGCATTTT.

V is TRBV30 and J is TRBJ1-2, with D unclear. CDR3 size: 13 residues. Germline V gene data show CDR1 as GTSNPN and CDR2 as SVGIG (reference sequence). V was pared by 1 base and J by 7 bases, with 13 bases between. The CDR3 protein is CAWSERLSAGYTF. In DNA, the CDR3 is TGTGCCTGGAGTGAGAGGCTCTCTGCTGGCTACACCTTC.

The rearrangement joins TRBV28 to TRBJ1-3, with a tentative D call TRBD1 (5 bases). The germline V gene encodes CDR1 MDHEN and CDR2 SYDVKM. The CDR3 has 14 residues. The ends were cut back, 9 bases at V and 0 bases at J, with 12 bases in the middle. The CDR3 reads CASDSSLSGNTIYF. The CDR3 DNA follows: TGTGCCAGTGACAGCTCACTCTCTGGAAACACCATATATTTT.

This rearrangement joins TRBV4-1 to TRBJ1-5; TRBD1 agrees at 8 bases. Germline CDR1 reads MGHRA; CDR2 reads YSYEKL. The junction had 8 bases not matched to a gene; V was cut back by 1 base and J by 0 bases. This CDR3 contains 18 residues. The chain's CDR3 is CASSQAPSGGFSNQPQHF. The CDR3 DNA reads as TGCGCCAGCAGCCAAGCCCCCTCAGGGGGCTTTAGCAATCAGCCCCAGCATTTT.

The rearrangement links TRBV4-1 to TRBJ2-5; D gene uncertain. Deletions cut 1 base from V and 3 bases from J, with 6 bases between. Per germline, CDR1 MGHRA and CDR2 YSYEKL. This CDR3 is built from 13 residues. DNA of the CDR3: TGCGCCAGCAGCCAAGCACCAGAAGAGACCCAGTACTTC. The encoded protein is CASSQAPEETQYF.

The V gene is TRBV6-2 or TRBV6-3, the J gene TRBJ2-6, with 7 bases matching TRBD1. This CDR3 contains 14 residues. V was clipped by 5 bases and J by 12 bases; unmatched bases: 10. Germline V gene lookup returns CDR1 MNHEY and CDR2 SVGEGT. CDR3 region: CASSDGQASGVLTF. In DNA form, the CDR3 reads TGTGCCAGCAGTGACGGACAGGCCTCCGGCGTCCTGACTTTC.

The rearrangement links TRBV5-4 to TRBJ2-1; no reliable D call. This CDR3 contains 15 residues. V was trimmed by 0 bases and J by 2 bases, leaving 9 bases between them. Germline CDR1 SGHNT, CDR2 YYREEE (reference sequence). The CDR3 here is CASSLGAGPYNEQFF. The CDR3 DNA sequence: TGTGCCAGCAGCTTGGGGGCAGGCCCCTACAATGAGCAGTTCTTC.

The CDR3 bases are TGTGCCAGCAGCTTATACGGTCTCAGGGATCAGCCCCAGCATTTT. Translation: CASSLYGLRDQPQHF. The chain joins TRBV11-2 to TRBJ1-5; weak D call: TRBD1 (5 bases). This CDR3 has 15 amino acids. Germline lookup yields CDR1 SGHAT and CDR2 FQNNGV. V was pared by 2 bases and J by 5 bases, with 13 bases between.

The gene calls are TRBV10-3 and TRBJ1-3; 8 bases are a match to TRBD1. V was pared by 6 bases and J by 0 bases, with 10 bases of the junction left unmatched. The CDR3 covers 17 residues. Per germline, CDR1 ENHRY and CDR2 SYGVKD. The CDR3 sequence is CAIRTGATSNSGNTIYF. CDR3 nucleotides: TGTGCCATCAGGACAGGGGCAACCTCCAACTCTGGAAACACCATATATTTT.